The 21 T cell receptor beta chains below were found in one sample sequenced in a study of T cell changes during pregnancy in multiple sclerosis. This table comes from immunoSEQ multiplex PCR, and its TCRdb copy is limited to in-frame clones, with some not included. The sample records 45,000 to 60,000 clones, about 87% being singletons. Sequenced material: peripheral blood, taken in the first trimester of pregnancy. Source of these receptors: a female donor with multiple sclerosis, enrolled in a pregnancy study.

The chain employs TRBV19 and TRBJ2-1; TRBD1 aligns across 9 bases. After removal of 4 bases from V and 5 bases from J, the junction contained 3 bases not matched to a gene. The germline CDR1 and CDR2 sequences are LNHDA and SQIVND (reference sequence). The CDR3 is 14 residues long. CDR3: CASSTRTGDNEQFF. The DNA of the CDR3 is TGTGCCAGTAGTACGAGGACAGGGGACAATGAGCAGTTCTTC.

Remarks on this clone: At one end the junction does not follow the germline gene, possibly because of a read error. The chain uses TRBV7-7 and TRBJ1-1; a weak D match, TRBD1 (6 bases). This CDR3 region has 16 residues. Germline V gene data show CDR1 as SSHAT and CDR2 as FNYEAQ (reference sequence). CDR3 DNA sequence: TGTGCTAGCAGCCCTAGACAGGAACTCATGAACACTGAAGCTTTCTTT. This encodes CASSPRQELMNTEAFF.

The rearrangement joins TRBV9 to TRBJ1-2; D not certain. Germline CDR1 is SGDLS and CDR2 is YYNGEE. V was shortened by 0 bases and J by 8 bases, with 14 bases between the two germline ends. The length of the CDR3 is 14 residues. CDR3 residues: CASSVDPGLGGYTF. CDR3 bases: TGTGCCAGCAGCGTAGACCCGGGGTTGGGCGGCTACACCTTC. The full variable domain, its missing parts supplied by reference TRBV9 and TRBJ1-2, is DSGVTQTPKHLITATGQRVTLRCSPRSGDLSVYWYQQSLDQGLQFLIQYYNGEERAKGNILERFSAQQFPDLHSELNLSSLELGDSALYFCASSVDPGLGGYTFGSGTRLTVV.

The gene calls are TRBV5-1 and TRBJ2-2; TRBD1 is a possible D gene (8 bases). Per the germline V gene, CDR1 is SGHRS and CDR2 is YFSETQ. This CDR3 has 15 amino acids. The V and J ends lost 7 bases and 0 bases respectively, with 13 bases between them. The CDR3 here is CASGTGGANTGELFF. The CDR3 region has the DNA TGCGCCAGCGGCACAGGGGGGGCGAACACCGGGGAGCTGTTTTTT.

This clone was detected once. The chain combines TRBV10-2 with TRBJ1-2, with unresolved D. CDR3 size: 17 residues. The ends were cut back, 0 bases at V and 4 bases at J, with 18 bases in the middle. From germline, CDR1 is WSHSY and CDR2 SAAADI. CDR3 sequence reads: CASSESFAAVLGYGYTF. The CDR3 coding sequence is TGCGCCAGCAGTGAGTCCTTCGCGGCAGTTCTTGGCTATGGCTACACCTTC.

The rearrangement uses TRBV6-5 and TRBJ1-6; 9 nucleotides match TRBD1. Germline CDR1 reads MNHEY; CDR2 reads SVGAGI. J lost 7 bases, V lost 1 base, and 2 bases had no gene match. The CDR3 sequence is 15 residues long. The CDR3 sequence: CASSYLGQGNSPLHF. The CDR3, as DNA: TGTGCCAGCAGTTACTTAGGACAGGGGAATTCACCCCTCCACTTT.

The CDR3 bases are TGTGCCAGCAGTGAAGGGACAGCGACTTTCTTT. It specifies CASSEGTATFF. V and J are TRBV2 and TRBJ1-1; TRBD1 might be the D (6 bases). This CDR3 has 11 residues. The V gene's germline CDR1 is SNHLY and CDR2 FYNNEI. Trimming removed 1 base at V and 12 bases at J, with 9 bases between. Together with reference TRBV2 and TRBJ1-1, the CDR3 gives the full variable domain: EPEVTQTPSHQVTQMGQEVILRCVPISNHLYFYWYRQILGQKVEFLVSFYNNEISEKSEIFDDQFSVERPDGSNFTLKIRSTKLEDSAMYFCASSEGTATFFGQGTRLTVV.

The chain uses TRBV27 and TRBJ1-2; TRBD1 matches 9 bases. The germline V gene has CDR1 MNHEY and CDR2 SMNVEV (reference sequence). The CDR3 totals 13 residues. The V segment lost 3 bases and the J segment 8 bases; nucleotides outside the gene matches: 4. The DNA for the CDR3 is TGTGCCAGCAGTTTTACAGGGGGCGGCGGCTACACCTTC. Its protein product is CASSFTGGGGYTF.

The chain joins TRBV6-4 to TRBJ2-3; 9 bases are a match to TRBD2. Germline V gene sequence: CDR1 MRHNA, CDR2 SNTAGT. The CDR3 has 16 amino acids. Trimming took 0 bases from V and 3 from J; bases not matched to a gene: 4. The CDR3 nucleotides are TGTGCCAGCAGTGACTCTAGCGGGGGCGGTACAGATACGCAGTATTTT. Its translation: CASSDSSGGGTDTQYF.

The genes are TRBV11-2 and TRBJ2-2; D is unresolved. Trimming took 5 bases from V and 4 from J, leaving 17 bases between them. Germline V CDR1 and CDR2: SGHAT, FQNNGV. There are 16 residues in the CDR3. The CDR3: CASSRSPTVFTGELFF. The CDR3 nucleotides read TGTGCCAGCAGCCGAAGCCCCACCGTGTTCACCGGGGAGCTGTTTTTT.

The J gene is TRBJ1-6, the V gene TRBV9; 10 positions agree with TRBD1. The CDR3 has 16 residues. Unmatched junction bases numbered 3, after V lost 0 bases and J lost 6 bases. Germline V gene lookup returns CDR1 SGDLS and CDR2 YYNGEE. CDR3 nucleotides: TGTGCCAGCAGCGTAGCGGGACAGGGGTTTAATTCACCCCTCCACTTT. Protein: CASSVAGQGFNSPLHF.

The chain combines TRBV29-1 with TRBJ1-4, with 10 bases identical to TRBD1. Per the germline V gene, CDR1 is SQVTM and CDR2 is ANQGSEA. This CDR3 is 13 amino acids long. V lost 7 bases, J lost 7 bases, and 6 bases stayed unmatched. CDR3 coding DNA: TGCAGCGCCATGACAGGGGGCGCTGAAAAACTGTTTTTT. Translating it yields CSAMTGGAEKLFF.

J is TRBJ2-1 and V is TRBV4-2; 10 positions match TRBD2. Germline lookup yields CDR1 LGHNA and CDR2 YNFKEQ. J lost 7 bases, V lost 3 bases, and 6 bases had no gene match. The CDR3 extends over 15 amino acids. The CDR3 DNA follows: TGTGCCAGCAGCCAGGCAGCGGGGGGGCCTAATGAGCAGTTCTTC. Translating it yields CASSQAAGGPNEQFF.

The rearrangement links TRBV19 to TRBJ1-2; D possibly corresponds to TRBD1 (5 bases). V lost 6 bases and J lost 5, with 10 bases in between. Germline assignment: CDR1 LNHDA and CDR2 SQIVND (reference sequence). This CDR3 spans 12 amino acids. This CDR3 reads CASRTGHYGYTF. The CDR3 DNA follows: TGTGCCAGTAGAACTGGACATTATGGCTACACCTTC.

The rearrangement joins TRBV5-5 to TRBJ2-2; a possible D gene is TRBD1 (5 bases). V shed 0 bases and J shed 7 bases, with 13 bases lying between them. This CDR3 spans 15 amino acids. CDR1 SGHKS and CDR2 YYEKEE come from the germline V gene (reference sequence). CDR3 coding DNA: TGTGCCAGCAGCTTGGAGGCAGGGATTAGCGGGGAGCTGTTTTTT. As protein: CASSLEAGISGELFF.

The chain combines TRBV5-1 with TRBJ1-4; D call uncertain. The CDR3 runs 12 residues. The V and J ends lost 4 bases and 7 bases respectively, with 8 bases between them. Germline CDR1 and CDR2: SGHRS and YFSETQ. The CDR3 DNA is TGCGCCAGCAGCACGGAGGGTGAAAAACTGTTTTTT. This codes for CASSTEGEKLFF.

V gene TRBV4-2 combines with J gene TRBJ1-1, with 9 bases aligning to TRBD1. V shed 3 bases and J 11 bases; nucleotides not matched to a gene: 10. Germline V gene lookup returns CDR1 LGHNA and CDR2 YNFKEQ. The CDR3 length is 14 residues. The CDR3 sequence is CASSHSTGGGGAFF. DNA of the CDR3: TGTGCCAGCAGCCATTCGACAGGGGGTGGGGGTGCTTTCTTT.

The genes are TRBV11-2 and TRBJ1-1; TRBD1 is a possible D gene (5 bases). Trimming left V 1 base short and J 1 base short, with 10 bases between. CDR1 is SGHAT and CDR2 is FQNNGV in the germline V gene. The length of the CDR3 is 15 residues. The CDR3 protein is CASSLVGRRNTEAFF. CDR3 in DNA: TGTGCCAGCAGCTTAGTGGGGCGGAGGAACACTGAAGCTTTCTTT.

The chain employs TRBV9 and TRBJ1-1, with unresolved D. This CDR3 is built from 14 residues. V lost 0 bases and J 4 bases, leaving 10 bases between the germline ends. Germline V lookup: CDR1 SGDLS, CDR2 YYNGEE. As DNA, the CDR3 is TGTGCCAGCAGCGTAGGAGGGTTGGGCACTGAAGCTTTCTTT. Translating gives CASSVGGLGTEAFF.

The rearrangement links TRBV6-1 to TRBJ1-6, with D possibly matching TRBD1 (5 bases). Germline V gene sequence: CDR1 MNHNS, CDR2 SASEGT. The CDR3 covers 15 residues. V lost 6 bases, J lost 4 bases, and 13 bases lay in between. The CDR3 nucleotides are TGTGCCAGCAGACTTGACAGCCCTTATAATTCACCCCTCCACTTT. It codes for CASRLDSPYNSPLHF.

This chain joins TRBV7-2 and TRBJ1-2; 10 nucleotides match TRBD1. The CDR3 has 15 amino acids. The V and J ends lost 3 bases and 6 bases, in that order; junction bases with no gene match: 7. Germline V CDR1 and CDR2: SGHTA, FQGNSA. DNA of the CDR3: TGTGCCAGCAGCTTTGTGGGACAGGGGATCAATGGCTACACCTTC. Protein product: CASSFVGQGINGYTF.